This TCR beta chain was found in a study of early T cells in non-severe SARS-CoV-2 infection (dated by TCRdb to about 2021). With respect to the entire study: Because TCR sequencing was done on bulk RNA from unsorted whole blood, the alpha and beta chains could not be paired.

Worth noting for this clonotype: The antigen it recognizes is unknown. No per-base quality is available; no much larger clone lies one base away.

Set within a cohort of healthcare workers in London, UK, this nested case-control study involved weekly PCR testing of nasopharyngeal swabs along with blood sampling. Between 23 and 31 March 2020, the week of the UK lockdown, healthcare workers were enrolled and then followed up weekly for as long as 16 weeks. Overall results and qualifications from the work: VDJdb matching was skewed toward anti-spike CD8 responses, so virus-specific expansions were likely underestimated and private and CD4 specificities were missed.

The library was built by means of 5' RACE. Sequencing relied on a NextSeq 500. The TCR library protocol attached unique molecular identifiers to individual cDNA molecules to correct for sequencing error and PCR bias. Both TCR alpha and beta chains were sequenced, and tight co-correlation was observed between alpha and beta sequence abundances in each sample. On the authors' methods: Decombinator V4 was used to annotate TCR sequences for V gene, J gene and CDR3. TCRs were defined as expanded if a significant change between any two time points was detected under a Poisson model with p below 0.0001. TCR abundances were normalised to the total number of TCRs sequenced per sample and were expressed as counts per million. MAIT TCRs were defined by TRAV1-2 paired with TRAJ12, TRAJ20 or TRAJ33, and iNKT TCRs by TRAV10 paired with TRAJ18. A search of VDJdb, accessed on 1 November 2021, was run for TCRs annotated to CMV, EBV and SARS-CoV-2, with TCRs annotated for multiple antigens excluded. Using fastp at Q25 and MiXCR, TCRdb reprocessed the public reads and kept productive beta chains. Each CDR3 protein appears once, grouped with its most common genes and DNA. Clone size and V and J calls follow TCRdb, not the original study. The sample contains more than 80,000 distinct CDR3 sequences, approximately 10% of them found a single time. Around 5.1% of the sample lies in the top ten.

Taken from the germline V gene, the CDR1 and CDR2 loops are KGHSH and LQKENI. V lost 3 bases and J lost 0 bases; the stretch between them is 14 bases long. The CDR3 measures 16 amino acids from cysteine to phenylalanine. The CDR3 DNA has 48 bases and is translated from base 1. Here the chain combines TRBV18 and TRBJ1-1, and the D gene may be TRBD1, 6 bases matching. This clonotype was sampled from an adult who was a healthcare worker with PCR-confirmed SARS-CoV-2 infection or an uninfected control (not recorded which). Sequenced sample: whole blood. The CDR3 region: CASSPRQETVNTEAFF. The DNA sequence is TGTGCCAGCTCACCGCGACAGGAGACGGTGAACACTGAAGCTTTCTTT.